These T cell receptor beta chains were read from a single sample in a study of blood T cells in healthy people across ages. TCRdb passed the 5' RACE reads through MiXCR, listing each CDR3 protein once. The profile covers 1.5 million to 2 million distinct CDR3 sequences, with 28% appearing a single time and 7.7% taken by the ten largest. Material for sequencing was blood. The receptor source for this set is a woman in her 30s in good health. The conserved cysteine and the conserved F or W are not part of the CDR3 here. The D gene is left open where the match is weak.

>13|TRBD2|TRBV7-2
ASSMRLAGADTQY
>13|NA|TRBV7-2
ASSLDGQGQETQY
>13|NA|TRBV7-6
ASSLEQGSNQPQH
>12|NA|TRBV28
ASFRSGINTEAF
>9|TRBD1|TRBV30
AWDRGYEQY
>14|NA|TRBV4-1
ASSLKLYTKGQPQH
>10|NA|TRBV12-3/TRBV12-4
ASSRPYQPQH
>10|NA|TRBV3-1
ASSQGVGGYT
>13|NA|TRBV4-1
ASSQDAVSKNIQY
>14|TRBD2|TRBV10-3
AISETTSGGADTQY
>12|NA|TRBV6-5
ASRVPSSYNEQF
>11|TRBD2|TRBV12-3/TRBV12-4
ASSLVTSGIQF
>12|NA|TRBV7-9
ASSLEGVNTEAF
>11|NA|TRBV15
ATSRDLVTEQY
>14|TRBD1|TRBV4-1
ASSQAGTGPLNEQF
>12|NA|TRBV20-1
SARIPRRTYEQY
>15|TRBD2|TRBV7-2
ASSLVGASGSRNEQF
>14|TRBD2|TRBV7-9
ASGRGLAGAVDTQY
>12|TRBD1|TRBV9
ASSGMTGVVGYT
>15|NA|TRBV5-5
ASSLHSSGAGNQPQH
>15|TRBD1|TRBV4-3
ASSSWDRNSGANVLT
>13|NA|TRBV5-1
ASSGGRDGPYEQY
>13|TRBD1|TRBV27
ASSLSVQGYNEQF
>10|NA|TRBV10-3
AISELADTQY
>13|NA|TRBV2
ASSEGPGTAYGYT
>11|NA|TRBV28
ASNSENNQPQH
>13|TRBD1|TRBV5-1
ASSSTTGFGDGYT
>13|NA|TRBV7-2
ASSLAGTAGYGYT
>13|TRBD1|TRBV5-1
ASSLGDSLGREQY
>13|NA|TRBV20-1
SAPGAGGLSYEQY
>13|TRBD2|TRBV2
ASRGTSGGRGTQY
>14|NA|TRBV3-1
ASSQLGGTFQETQY